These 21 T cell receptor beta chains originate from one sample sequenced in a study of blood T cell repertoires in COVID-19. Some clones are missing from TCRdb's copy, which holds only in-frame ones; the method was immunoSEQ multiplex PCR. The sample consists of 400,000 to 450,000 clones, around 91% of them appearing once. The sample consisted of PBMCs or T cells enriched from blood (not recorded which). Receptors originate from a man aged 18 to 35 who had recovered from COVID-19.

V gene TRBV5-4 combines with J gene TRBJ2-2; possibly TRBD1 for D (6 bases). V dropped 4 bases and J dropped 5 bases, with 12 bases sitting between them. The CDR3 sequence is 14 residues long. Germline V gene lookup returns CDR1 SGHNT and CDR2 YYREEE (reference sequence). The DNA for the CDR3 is TGTGCCAGCAGCCCGGACAGTTGGACCGGGGAGCTGTTTTTT. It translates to CASSPDSWTGELFF.

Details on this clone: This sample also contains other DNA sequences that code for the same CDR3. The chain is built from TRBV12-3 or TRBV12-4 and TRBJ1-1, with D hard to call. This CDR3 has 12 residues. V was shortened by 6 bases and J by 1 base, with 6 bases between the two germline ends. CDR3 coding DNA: TGTGCCAGCAGCTTTTCGAACACTGAAGCTTTCTTT. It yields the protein CASSFSNTEAFF.

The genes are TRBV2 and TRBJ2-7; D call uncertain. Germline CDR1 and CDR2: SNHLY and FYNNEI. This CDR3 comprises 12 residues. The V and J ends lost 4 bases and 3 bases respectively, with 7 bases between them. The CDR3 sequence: CASSVSYYEQYF. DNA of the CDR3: TGTGCCAGCAGTGTATCCTACTACGAGCAGTACTTC.

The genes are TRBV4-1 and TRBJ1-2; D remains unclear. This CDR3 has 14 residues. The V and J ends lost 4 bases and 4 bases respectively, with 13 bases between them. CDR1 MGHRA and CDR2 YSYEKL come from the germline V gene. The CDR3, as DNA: TGCGCCAGCAGCCGGTCTGGTCAACTCTATGGCTACACCTTC. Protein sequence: CASSRSGQLYGYTF.

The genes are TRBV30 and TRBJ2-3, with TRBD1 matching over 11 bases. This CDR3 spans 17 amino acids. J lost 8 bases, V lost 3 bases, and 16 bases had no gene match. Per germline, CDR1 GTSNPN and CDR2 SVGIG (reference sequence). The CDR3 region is CAWSGQGGTGGGGTQYF. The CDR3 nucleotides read TGTGCCTGGAGCGGACAAGGTGGGACAGGGGGAGGCGGTACGCAGTATTTT.

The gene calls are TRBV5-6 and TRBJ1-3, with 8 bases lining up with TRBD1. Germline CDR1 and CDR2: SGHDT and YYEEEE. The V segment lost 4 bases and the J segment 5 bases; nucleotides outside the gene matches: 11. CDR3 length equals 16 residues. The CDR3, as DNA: TGTGCCAGCAGCCCCGAGGCGGGACAGGAGCGAAACACCATATATTTT. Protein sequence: CASSPEAGQERNTIYF.

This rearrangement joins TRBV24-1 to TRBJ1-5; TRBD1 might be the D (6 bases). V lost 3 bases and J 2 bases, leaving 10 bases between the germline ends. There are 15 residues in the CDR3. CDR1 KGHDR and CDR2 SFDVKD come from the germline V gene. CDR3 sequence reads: CATSDARGGNQPQHF. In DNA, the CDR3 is TGTGCCACCAGTGATGCCAGGGGTGGCAATCAGCCCCAGCATTTT.

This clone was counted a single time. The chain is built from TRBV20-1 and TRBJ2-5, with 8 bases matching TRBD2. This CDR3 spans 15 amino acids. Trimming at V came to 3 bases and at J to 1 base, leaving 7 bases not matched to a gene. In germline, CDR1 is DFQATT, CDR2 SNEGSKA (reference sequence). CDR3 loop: CSASLYGRAQETQYF. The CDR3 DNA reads TGCAGTGCTAGTCTGTACGGGAGGGCCCAAGAGACCCAGTACTTC.

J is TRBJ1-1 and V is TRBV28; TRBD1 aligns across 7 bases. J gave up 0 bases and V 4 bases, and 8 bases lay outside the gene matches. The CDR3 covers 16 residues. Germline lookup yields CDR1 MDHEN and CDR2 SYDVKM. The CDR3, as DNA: TGTGCCAGCAGTTCGACAGGGAAAACACTGAACACTGAAGCTTTCTTT. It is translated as CASSSTGKTLNTEAFF.

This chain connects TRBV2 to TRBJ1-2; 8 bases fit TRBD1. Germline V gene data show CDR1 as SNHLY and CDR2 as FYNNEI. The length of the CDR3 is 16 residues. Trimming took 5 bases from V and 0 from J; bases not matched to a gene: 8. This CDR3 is CASSHGQGSSNYGYTF. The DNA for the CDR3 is TGTGCCAGCAGTCACGGACAGGGAAGTTCTAACTATGGCTACACCTTC.

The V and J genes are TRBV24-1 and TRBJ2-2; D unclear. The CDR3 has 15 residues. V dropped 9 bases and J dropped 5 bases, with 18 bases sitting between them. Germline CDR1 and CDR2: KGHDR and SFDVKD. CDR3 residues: CATSTAKAETGELFF. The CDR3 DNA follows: TGTGCCACCTCGACTGCCAAGGCAGAAACCGGGGAGCTGTTTTTT.

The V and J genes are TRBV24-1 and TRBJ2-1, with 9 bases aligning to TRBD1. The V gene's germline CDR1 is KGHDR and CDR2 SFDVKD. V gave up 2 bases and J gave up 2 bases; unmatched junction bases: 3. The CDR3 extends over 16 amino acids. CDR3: CATSDWGQGAYNEQFF. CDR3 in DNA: TGTGCCACCAGTGATTGGGGACAGGGCGCCTACAATGAGCAGTTCTTC.

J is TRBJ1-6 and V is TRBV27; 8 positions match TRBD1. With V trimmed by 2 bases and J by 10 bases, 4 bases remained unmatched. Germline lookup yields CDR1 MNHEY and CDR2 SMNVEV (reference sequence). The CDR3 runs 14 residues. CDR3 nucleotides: TGTGCCAGCAGTTTAGCGACAGGGGACTCACCCCTCCACTTT. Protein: CASSLATGDSPLHF.

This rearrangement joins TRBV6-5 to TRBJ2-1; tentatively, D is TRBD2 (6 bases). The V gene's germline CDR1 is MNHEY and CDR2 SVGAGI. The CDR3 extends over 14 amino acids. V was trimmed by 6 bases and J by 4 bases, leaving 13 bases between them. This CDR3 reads CASRDRLVYNEQFF. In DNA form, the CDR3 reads TGTGCCAGCAGAGATCGACTAGTTTACAATGAGCAGTTCTTC.

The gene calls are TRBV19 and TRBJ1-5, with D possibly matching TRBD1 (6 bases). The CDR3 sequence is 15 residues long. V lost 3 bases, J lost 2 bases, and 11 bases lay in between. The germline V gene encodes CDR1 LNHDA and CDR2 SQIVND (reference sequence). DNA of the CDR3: TGTGCCAGTAGTATTGCAGGGGAAGGCAATCAGCCCCAGCATTTT. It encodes CASSIAGEGNQPQHF.

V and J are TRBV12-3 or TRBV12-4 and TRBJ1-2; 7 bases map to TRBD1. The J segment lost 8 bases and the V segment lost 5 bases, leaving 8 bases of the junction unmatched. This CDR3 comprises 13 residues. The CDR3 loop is CASSVSQGSGYTF. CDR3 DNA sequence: TGTGCCAGCAGTGTTTCACAGGGGTCCGGCTACACCTTC.

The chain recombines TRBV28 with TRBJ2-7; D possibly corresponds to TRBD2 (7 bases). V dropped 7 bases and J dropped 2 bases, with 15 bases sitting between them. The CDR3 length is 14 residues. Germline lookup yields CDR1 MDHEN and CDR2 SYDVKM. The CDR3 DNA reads TGTGCCAGCACCTGGGAGGGACACCCCTACGAGCAGTACTTC. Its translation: CASTWEGHPYEQYF.

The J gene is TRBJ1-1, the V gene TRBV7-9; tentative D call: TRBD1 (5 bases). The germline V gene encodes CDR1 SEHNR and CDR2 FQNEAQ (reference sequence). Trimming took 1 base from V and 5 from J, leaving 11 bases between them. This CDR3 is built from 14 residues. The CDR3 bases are TGTGCCAGCAGCTTAGAGGGAGGGGTGACTGAAGCTTTCTTT. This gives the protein CASSLEGGVTEAFF.

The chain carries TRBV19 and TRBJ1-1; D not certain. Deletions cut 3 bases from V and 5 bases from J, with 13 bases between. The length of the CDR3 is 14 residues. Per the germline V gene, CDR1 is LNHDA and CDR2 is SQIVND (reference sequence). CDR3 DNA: TGTGCCAGTAGTATTGGCCCTGGAGGGACTGAAGCTTTCTTT. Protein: CASSIGPGGTEAFF.

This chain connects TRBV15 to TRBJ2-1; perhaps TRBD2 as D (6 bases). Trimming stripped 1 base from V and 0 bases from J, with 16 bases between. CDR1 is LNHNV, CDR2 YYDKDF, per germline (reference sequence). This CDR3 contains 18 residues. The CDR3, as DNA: TGTGCCACCAGCAGAGGGACGGGCGCGGGGAGCTCCTACAATGAGCAGTTCTTC. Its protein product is CATSRGTGAGSSYNEQFF.

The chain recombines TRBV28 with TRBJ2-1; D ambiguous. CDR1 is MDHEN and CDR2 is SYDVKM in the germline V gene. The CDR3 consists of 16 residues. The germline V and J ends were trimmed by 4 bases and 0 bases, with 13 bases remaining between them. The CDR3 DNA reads TGTGCCAGCAGTTCCAGCGACCCGAGCTCCTACAATGAGCAGTTCTTC. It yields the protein CASSSSDPSSYNEQFF.